The source of this TCR beta chain is a study of T cells in Graves' hyperthyroidism and ophthalmopathy. The CDR3 extends over 13 amino acids. V was cut by 5 bases and J by 13 bases, with 15 bases left in between. Germline CDR1 SEHNR, CDR2 FQNEAQ (reference sequence). On this clonotype itself: Its antigen is not identified.

Regarding the study as a whole: Model predictions of ophthalmopathy came a median approximately seven months before onset.

Amplification yielded TCR beta CDR3 regions, with RNA transcripts as the source. First-round RT-PCR targeting the TCR CDR3 was performed with the HTBI primer set. TCRdb reprocessed the multiplex PCR reads via MiXCR and lists one record per CDR3 protein. Among 40,000 to 60,000 distinct CDR3 sequences listed, approximately 50% were seen once. Absent ophthalmopathy progression within 18 months defined stable Graves' hyperthyroidism. Patients were excluded because of uncontrolled infection, other autoimmune disease, pregnancy or lactation. The specimen sequenced was peripheral blood or thyroid tissue (not recorded which). The source of this sequence is a man aged 18-30 years with Graves' hyperthyroidism. V is TRBV7-9 and J is TRBJ1-6, with a possible D match to TRBD1 (5 bases). The CDR3 DNA reads as TGTGCCAGCAGCCAGCAACAGGACTCGCCCCTCCACTTT. Translating it yields CASSQQQDSPLHF.